This TCR beta chain is from a study of control samples from healthy donors and cancer patients. This table comes from immunoSEQ multiplex PCR, and its TCRdb copy is limited to in-frame clones, with some not included. Of roughly 88,000 clones in the sample, 75% to 95% were seen once. CDR3 length: 13 amino acids. Germline assignment: CDR1 ENHRY and CDR2 SYGVKD. Trimming left V 5 bases short and J 0 bases short, with 7 bases between. This chain links TRBV10-3 with TRBJ1-1; D gene unclear. Sample: blood. The TCR originated in a man aged 50 to 59 in good health. As DNA, the CDR3 is TGTGCCATCAGTCTTACAGTGAACACTGAAGCTTTCTTT. It specifies CAISLTVNTEAFF.